These T cell receptor beta chains were read from a single sample in a study of blood T cells in healthy people across ages. Via MiXCR, TCRdb re-called the 5' RACE reads, giving one row per CDR3 protein. The sample shows 800,000 to 950,000 distinct CDR3 sequences, around 49% of them seen only once. The source material was blood. The receptors were gathered from a man aged 25 to 40 in good health. Both conserved end residues are trimmed from each CDR3.

j_gene	v_gene	CDR3aa
.	TRBV20-1	SARDEERGGYEQY
TRBJ2-3	TRBV25-1	ASRSTSGSKTDTQY
TRBJ1-5	TRBV15	ATSTRTGDDQPQH
TRBJ1-6	TRBV5-6	ASSRTGLSNSPLH
TRBJ2-3	TRBV9	ASSVLAGGTTDTQY
TRBJ1-2	TRBV6-1	ASSAGADSNYGYT
TRBJ2-3	TRBV24-1	ATSDFSATDAQY
TRBJ2-1	TRBV4-3	ASSQAGGRSYNEQF
TRBJ1-2	TRBV20-1	SARVGQGPTGGYT
TRBJ2-1	TRBV6-2/TRBV6-3	ASSSSNQETQF
TRBJ1-2	TRBV5-6	ASSWGQGANGYT
TRBJ2-1	TRBV5-1	ASSFQAINEQF
TRBJ1-5	TRBV27	ASRRIREGNQPQH
TRBJ2-7	TRBV7-2	ASSLSGVHEQY
TRBJ2-1	TRBV10-3	AISEADRAGNEQF
TRBJ2-5	TRBV24-1	ATSDWGQVDKETQY
TRBJ2-7	TRBV4-1	ASSQDCPGQLYEQY